The 28 T cell receptor beta chains listed next were all sequenced from one sample in a study of T cell responses to AZD1222 COVID-19 vaccine. Measured with immunoSEQ multiplex PCR; TCRdb has only the in-frame clones, and not every one. The sample has 75,000 to 100,000 clones; almost 90% are singletons. The sequencing here drew on peripheral blood, taken on day 0 of AZD1222 vaccination. The source is an adult in good health.

The chain is built from TRBV6-5 and TRBJ1-1; 7 bases align to TRBD1. CDR1 MNHEY and CDR2 SVGAGI come from the germline V gene. V lost 11 bases, J lost 1 base, and 4 bases stayed unmatched. CDR3 length equals 12 residues. CDR3 in DNA: TGTGCCGGCCACAGGGGGAACACTGAAGCTTTCTTT. Translation gives CAGHRGNTEAFF.

As DNA, the CDR3 is TGTGCCAGTAGCGGGGACGGGTCCTACGAGCAGTACTTC. Translating gives CASSGDGSYEQYF. The genes are TRBV19 and TRBJ2-7, with D perhaps matching TRBD1 or TRBD2 (5 bases each). V was cut by 6 bases and J by 1 base, with 10 bases left in between. Germline CDR1 and CDR2: LNHDA and SQIVND (reference sequence). The CDR3 runs 13 residues.

The chain uses TRBV7-3 and TRBJ1-5; D is undetermined. Germline V gene data show CDR1 as SGHTA and CDR2 as FQGTGA. The CDR3 runs to 17 residues. Trimming took 3 bases from V and 3 from J, leaving 18 bases between them. Here the CDR3 reads CASSFVTARRLNQPQHF. The CDR3 coding sequence is TGTGCCAGCAGCTTCGTCACCGCCCGGCGCCTCAATCAGCCCCAGCATTTT.

This clone was seen only once. The chain uses TRBV7-2 and TRBJ1-2; D possibly corresponds to TRBD1 (6 bases). Looked up from germline, CDR1 is SGHTA and CDR2 is FQGNSA. Trimming stripped 3 bases from V and 8 bases from J, with 13 bases between. This CDR3 spans 13 amino acids. Here the CDR3 DNA reads TGTGCCAGCAGCTTTGGGGGGCCCGAGGGCTACACCTTC. Its translation is CASSFGGPEGYTF.

The J gene is TRBJ2-1, the V gene TRBV30; 13 bases align to TRBD2. The CDR3 covers 14 residues. Germline V gene data show CDR1 as GTSNPN and CDR2 as SVGIG (reference sequence). J was trimmed by 6 bases and V by 5 bases; bases with no gene match: 4. CDR3 sequence: CAWDGTSGVNEQFF. CDR3 coding DNA: TGTGCCTGGGACGGGACTAGCGGGGTCAATGAGCAGTTCTTC.

The chain uses TRBV2 and TRBJ1-1; 10 bases are shared with TRBD1. The CDR3 covers 14 residues. CDR1 is SNHLY and CDR2 is FYNNEI in the germline V gene. After removal of 6 bases from V and 0 bases from J, the junction contained 1 base not matched to a gene. The CDR3 nucleotides read TGTGCCAGCAGGGGACAGGGGATGAACACTGAAGCTTTCTTT. Translating it yields CASRGQGMNTEAFF.

The V gene is TRBV6-2 or TRBV6-3, the J gene TRBJ2-3; D may correspond to TRBD1 or TRBD2 (6 bases each). The CDR3 contains 17 residues. Germline CDR1 and CDR2: MNHEY and SVGEGT. Trimming took off 0 bases at V and 7 bases at J, with 20 bases between the two ends. DNA for the CDR3: TGTGCCAGCAGTTACTCGGTGGGGGGCACAGAAGATTATACGCAGTATTTT. Its protein is CASSYSVGGTEDYTQYF.

The CDR3 loop reads CASSLASGNTEAFF. In DNA form, the CDR3 reads TGTGCCAGCAGCTTAGCGTCGGGGAACACTGAAGCTTTCTTT. The genes are TRBV7-8 and TRBJ1-1; D not resolved. V lost 0 bases to trimming and J lost 1 base, with 6 bases between them. The CDR3 has 14 amino acids. Germline CDR1 is SGHVS and CDR2 is FQNEAQ.

This sequence joins TRBV5-4 and TRBJ2-7; TRBD1 matches at 7 bases. With 4 bases clipped from V and 2 bases from J, the junction kept 12 bases outside the gene matches. The germline V gene has CDR1 SGHNT and CDR2 YYREEE (reference sequence). This CDR3 has 16 amino acids. This CDR3 is CASSHPGSQGTYEQYF. DNA for the CDR3: TGTGCCAGCAGCCACCCGGGGTCACAGGGGACCTACGAGCAGTACTTC.

The J gene is TRBJ2-5, the V gene TRBV7-3, with 8 nucleotides matching TRBD2. CDR1 and CDR2 (germline): SGHTA, FQGTGA. The V gene end was trimmed by 2 bases and the J gene end by 4 bases; junction bases not matched to a gene: 6. CDR3 length: 15 amino acids. In nucleotides, the CDR3 is TGTGCCAGCAGCTTAGGGGATGCGGGAGGAGAGACCCAGTACTTC. Its protein product is CASSLGDAGGETQYF. Looking up the rest from reference TRBV7-3 and TRBJ2-5 gives the full variable domain: GAGVSQTPSNKVTEKGKYVELRCDPISGHTALYWYRQSLGQGPEFLIYFQGTGAADDSGLPNDRFFAVRPEGSVSTLKIQRTERGDSAVYLCASSLGDAGGETQYFGPGTRLLVL.

The chain carries TRBV6-5 and TRBJ2-1; D ambiguous. The germline CDR1 and CDR2 sequences are MNHEY and SVGAGI. V lost 0 bases to trimming and J lost 8 bases, with 8 bases between them. This CDR3 comprises 13 residues. The CDR3: CASSYSTWDEQFF. In DNA, the CDR3 is TGTGCCAGCAGTTACTCGACTTGGGATGAGCAGTTCTTC.

The J gene is TRBJ2-5, the V gene TRBV5-5; D perhaps matches TRBD2 (5 bases). The germline V gene encodes CDR1 SGHKS and CDR2 YYEKEE (reference sequence). Trimming cost V 1 base and J 5 bases, with 12 bases left between them. This CDR3 spans 14 amino acids. The CDR3 here is CASSLRSPGETQYF. The DNA of the CDR3 is TGTGCCAGCAGCTTGAGGAGTCCGGGGGAGACCCAGTACTTC.

This clone was recorded a few times. The chain employs TRBV6-2 or TRBV6-3 and TRBJ2-5; the D gene could be TRBD1 or TRBD2 (6 bases each). Germline-derived CDR1 and CDR2 are MNHEY and SVGEGT. The CDR3 extends over 14 amino acids. V lost 5 bases and J 3 bases, leaving 13 bases between the germline ends. The CDR3 region is CASSLQGGKETQYF. In DNA, the CDR3 is TGTGCCAGCAGTCTACAGGGAGGTAAAGAGACCCAGTACTTC.

The V gene is TRBV7-9, the J gene TRBJ2-7; 11 positions match TRBD1. Germline V lookup: CDR1 SEHNR, CDR2 FQNEAQ (reference sequence). The length of the CDR3 is 15 residues. J gave up 4 bases and V 1 base, and 3 bases lay outside the gene matches. CDR3 DNA: TGTGCCAGCAGCTTAGGGACAGGGGGCACGTACGAGCAGTACTTC. Translating gives CASSLGTGGTYEQYF.

V and J are TRBV5-1 and TRBJ1-2, with 8 nucleotides matching TRBD1. CDR1 is SGHRS and CDR2 is YFSETQ in the germline V gene. The V segment lost 6 bases and the J segment 7 bases; nucleotides outside the gene matches: 11. CDR3 length equals 14 residues. The CDR3 here is CASTGAGGPSGYTF. The CDR3 DNA follows: TGCGCCAGCACCGGAGCAGGGGGCCCTTCTGGCTACACCTTC.

A few counts support this clone. The V and J genes are TRBV2 and TRBJ1-4; the match to TRBD1 covers 7 bases. The J segment lost 7 bases and the V segment lost 0 bases, leaving 11 bases of the junction unmatched. Germline CDR1 reads SNHLY; CDR2 reads FYNNEI. This CDR3 has 17 amino acids. The CDR3 protein is CASSEARTGDAVEKLFF. The CDR3 DNA reads TGTGCCAGCAGTGAAGCGCGAACAGGGGATGCAGTTGAAAAACTGTTTTTT. Filled out from reference TRBV2 and TRBJ1-4, the complete variable domain reads EPEVTQTPSHQVTQMGQEVILRCVPISNHLYFYWYRQILGQKVEFLVSFYNNEISEKSEIFDDQFSVERPDGSNFTLKIRSTKLEDSAMYFCASSEARTGDAVEKLFFGSGTQLSVL.

V is TRBV6-2 or TRBV6-3 and J is TRBJ1-5; no definite D call. Trimming shortened V by 6 bases and J by 10 bases, and 13 bases separated the two germline ends. Germline CDR1 reads MNHEY; CDR2 reads SVGEGT. This CDR3 has 12 amino acids. CDR3 sequence reads: CASSDQTIPQHF. CDR3 nucleotides: TGTGCCAGCAGCGACCAGACGATACCCCAGCATTTT.

The CDR3 DNA reads as TGCGCCAGCAGCACCGGACAGGGCCTGAATGAAAAACTGTTTTTT. Translating it yields CASSTGQGLNEKLFF. This rearrangement joins TRBV5-1 to TRBJ1-4, with TRBD1 identical over 8 bases. The CDR3 is 15 residues long. Germline V gene lookup returns CDR1 SGHRS and CDR2 YFSETQ. The trim removed 4 bases at V and 5 bases at J, leaving 7 bases unmatched. Full variable domain (outside the CDR3, taken from reference TRBV5-1 and TRBJ1-4): KAGVTQTPRYLIKTRGQQVTLSCSPISGHRSVSWYQQTPGQGLQFLFEYFSETQRNKGNFPGRFSGRQFSNSRSEMNVSTLELGDSALYLCASSTGQGLNEKLFFGSGTQLSVL.

The chain couples TRBV9 to TRBJ1-1; 7 bases match TRBD1. V shed 4 bases and J 1 base; nucleotides not matched to a gene: 4. Germline V gene lookup returns CDR1 SGDLS and CDR2 YYNGEE. This CDR3 is built from 14 residues. CDR3 bases: TGTGCCAGCAGCACCGGGACAGCGAACACTGAAGCTTTCTTT. Protein: CASSTGTANTEAFF.

This clone was counted once. The chain joins TRBV19 to TRBJ1-5; a possible D gene is TRBD1 (5 bases). CDR3 size: 15 residues. Germline assignment: CDR1 LNHDA and CDR2 SQIVND (reference sequence). V was trimmed by 6 bases and J by 0 bases, leaving 12 bases between them. The CDR3, as DNA: TGTGCCAGTAGGGACGGCGGGGCTAGCAATCAGCCCCAGCATTTT. This encodes CASRDGGASNQPQHF.

V and J are TRBV6-2 or TRBV6-3 and TRBJ1-4; D ambiguous. The ends were cut back, 2 bases at V and 7 bases at J, with 23 bases in the middle. CDR1 is MNHEY, CDR2 SVGEGT, per germline. The CDR3 has 18 amino acids. CDR3 protein: CASSYAEKGARLGEKLFF. For the CDR3, the DNA is TGTGCCAGCAGTTACGCCGAAAAGGGCGCCCGCTTGGGTGAAAAACTGTTTTTT.

V usage is TRBV18 and J usage is TRBJ1-5; 9 bases align to TRBD1. The CDR3 length is 17 residues. V shed 5 bases and J 6 bases; nucleotides not matched to a gene: 14. Germline V gene sequence: CDR1 KGHSH, CDR2 LQKENI. CDR3: CASSEKPGQGKGQPQHF. Here the CDR3 DNA reads TGTGCCAGCTCAGAAAAACCGGGACAGGGCAAAGGTCAGCCCCAGCATTTT.

V and J are TRBV11-1 and TRBJ2-7, with a weak D call TRBD2 (7 bases). Germline V gives CDR1 SGHAT, CDR2 FQDESV (reference sequence). Trimming took off 2 bases at V and 5 bases at J, with 16 bases between the two ends. The length of the CDR3 is 15 residues. The CDR3 nucleotides read TGTGCCAGCAGCTTATACGGGTCGGGGGGCAACGAGCAGTACTTC. The encoded protein is CASSLYGSGGNEQYF.

The rearrangement uses TRBV7-3 and TRBJ1-6; D unresolved. V dropped 5 bases and J dropped 9 bases, with 11 bases sitting between them. CDR1 and CDR2 from the germline V gene are SGHTA and FQGTGA. The CDR3 consists of 13 residues. The CDR3 DNA reads as TGTGCCAGCAGCCTGAGGTCCCTTTCACCCCTCCACTTT. The encoded protein is CASSLRSLSPLHF.

This chain connects TRBV18 to TRBJ2-1; 13 bases line up with TRBD2. The CDR3 covers 15 residues. The junction had 11 bases not matched to a gene; V was cut back by 6 bases and J by 12 bases. Germline CDR1 and CDR2: KGHSH and LQKENI. CDR3 residues: CASSPTSGGVQVQFF. For the CDR3, the DNA is TGTGCCAGCTCCCCCACTAGCGGGGGGGTTCAGGTGCAGTTCTTC.

This clone occurred once. V gene TRBV11-1 combines with J gene TRBJ2-7; a weak D match, TRBD2 (6 bases). The CDR3 has 14 amino acids. V was trimmed by 6 bases and J by 1 base, leaving 13 bases between them. Germline values: CDR1 SGHAT, CDR2 FQDESV (reference sequence). The CDR3 region has the DNA TGTGCCAGCAGTTTTGGGACTGGGTCCTACGAGCAGTACTTC. It translates to CASSFGTGSYEQYF.

The chain uses TRBV7-9 and TRBJ1-1; no clear D gene. CDR3 size: 13 residues. V gave up 5 bases and J gave up 4 bases, with 11 bases separating them. CDR1 and CDR2 from the germline V gene are SEHNR and FQNEAQ (reference sequence). The CDR3 is CASSRLRLTEAFF. DNA for the CDR3: TGTGCCAGCAGCCGACTTCGCCTCACTGAAGCTTTCTTT.

This clone was found once. This sequence joins TRBV25-1 and TRBJ2-7; D gene ambiguous. This CDR3 contains 14 residues. Germline lookup yields CDR1 MGHDK and CDR2 SYGVNS. Trimming removed 6 bases at V and 7 bases at J, with 19 bases between. The CDR3 DNA follows: TGTGCCAGCAGGCCGGCGGTCCCCGGTCGTGAGCAGTACTTC. Protein sequence: CASRPAVPGREQYF.